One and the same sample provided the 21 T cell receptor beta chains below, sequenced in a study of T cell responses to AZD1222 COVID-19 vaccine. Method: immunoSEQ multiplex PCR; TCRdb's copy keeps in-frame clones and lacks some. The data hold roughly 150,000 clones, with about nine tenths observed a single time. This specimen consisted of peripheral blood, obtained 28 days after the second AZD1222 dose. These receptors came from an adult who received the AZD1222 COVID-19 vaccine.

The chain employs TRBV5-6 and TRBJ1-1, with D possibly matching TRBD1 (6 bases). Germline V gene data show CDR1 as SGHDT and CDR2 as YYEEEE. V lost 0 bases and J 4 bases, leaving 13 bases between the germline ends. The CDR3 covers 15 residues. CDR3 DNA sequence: TGTGCCAGCAGCTTGGGATTCGGACAGTTCACTGAAGCTTTCTTT. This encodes CASSLGFGQFTEAFF.

The CDR3 DNA reads TGTGCCAGTAGCCGTGGGACAGGGTACCAGCCCCAGCATTTT. Its protein is CASSRGTGYQPQHF. The rearrangement uses TRBV19 and TRBJ1-5; TRBD1 matches at 9 bases. The CDR3 is made up of 14 amino acids. Germline V CDR1 and CDR2: LNHDA, SQIVND (reference sequence). V was clipped by 6 bases and J by 7 bases; unmatched bases: 7.

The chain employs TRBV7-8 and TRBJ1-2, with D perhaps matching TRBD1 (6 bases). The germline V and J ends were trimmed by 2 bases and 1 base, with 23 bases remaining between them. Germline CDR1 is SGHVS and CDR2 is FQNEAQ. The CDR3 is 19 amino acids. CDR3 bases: TGTGCCAGCAGCTTAATCTTGGATAGAGGGGGAGCACTTAACTATGGCTACACCTTC. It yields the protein CASSLILDRGGALNYGYTF.

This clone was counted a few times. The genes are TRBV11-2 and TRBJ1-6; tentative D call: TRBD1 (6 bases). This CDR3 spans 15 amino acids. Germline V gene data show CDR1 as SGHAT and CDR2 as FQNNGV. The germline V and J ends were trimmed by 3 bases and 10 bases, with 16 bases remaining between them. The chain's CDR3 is CASSFTGRGGSPLHF. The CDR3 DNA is TGTGCCAGCAGCTTTACCGGCCGGGGGGGCTCACCCCTCCACTTT.

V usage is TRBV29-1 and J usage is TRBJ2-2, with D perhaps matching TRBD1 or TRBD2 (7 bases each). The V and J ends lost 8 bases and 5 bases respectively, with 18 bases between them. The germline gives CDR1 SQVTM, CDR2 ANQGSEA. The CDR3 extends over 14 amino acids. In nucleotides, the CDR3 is TGCAGCTCCAAGACAGGGAGGGGGACCGGGGAGCTGTTTTTT. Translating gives CSSKTGRGTGELFF.

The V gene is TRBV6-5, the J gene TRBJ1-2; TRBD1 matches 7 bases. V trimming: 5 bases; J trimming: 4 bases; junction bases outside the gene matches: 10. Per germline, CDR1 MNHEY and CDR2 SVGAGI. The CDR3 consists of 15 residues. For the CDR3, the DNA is TGTGCCAGCAGTCAAAGACAGGGCCGCGGCTATGGCTACACCTTC. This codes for CASSQRQGRGYGYTF.

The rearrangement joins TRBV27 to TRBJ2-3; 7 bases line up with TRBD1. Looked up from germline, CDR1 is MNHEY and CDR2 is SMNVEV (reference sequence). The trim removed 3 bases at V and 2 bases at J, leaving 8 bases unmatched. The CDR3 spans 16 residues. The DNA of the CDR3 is TGTGCCAGCAGTTTTTCTATCGGGACAGCCACAGATACGCAGTATTTT. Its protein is CASSFSIGTATDTQYF.

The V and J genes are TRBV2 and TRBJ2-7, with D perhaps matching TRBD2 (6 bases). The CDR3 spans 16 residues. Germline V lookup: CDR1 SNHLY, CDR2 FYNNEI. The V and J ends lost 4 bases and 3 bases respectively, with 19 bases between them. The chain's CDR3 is CASSAGPGVSVYEQYF. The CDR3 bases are TGTGCCAGCAGTGCAGGACCGGGAGTTTCTGTCTACGAGCAGTACTTC.

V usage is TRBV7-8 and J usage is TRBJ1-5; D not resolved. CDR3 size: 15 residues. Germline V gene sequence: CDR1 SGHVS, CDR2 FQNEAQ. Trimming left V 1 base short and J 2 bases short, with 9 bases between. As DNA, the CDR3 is TGTGCCAGCAGCTTAGGCGAATCCCGCAATCAGCCCCAGCATTTT. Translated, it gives CASSLGESRNQPQHF.

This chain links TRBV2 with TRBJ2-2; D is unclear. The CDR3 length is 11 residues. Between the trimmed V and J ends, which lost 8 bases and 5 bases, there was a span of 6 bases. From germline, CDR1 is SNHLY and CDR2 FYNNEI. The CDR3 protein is CASAKTGELFF. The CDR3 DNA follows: TGTGCCAGCGCAAAAACCGGGGAGCTGTTTTTT.

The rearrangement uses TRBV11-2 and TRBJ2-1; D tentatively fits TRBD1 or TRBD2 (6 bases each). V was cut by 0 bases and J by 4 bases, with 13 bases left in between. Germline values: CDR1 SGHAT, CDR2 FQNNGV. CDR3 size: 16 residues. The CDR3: CASSLDRGVFYNEQFF. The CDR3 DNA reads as TGTGCCAGCAGCTTAGATAGGGGGGTTTTTTACAATGAGCAGTTCTTC.

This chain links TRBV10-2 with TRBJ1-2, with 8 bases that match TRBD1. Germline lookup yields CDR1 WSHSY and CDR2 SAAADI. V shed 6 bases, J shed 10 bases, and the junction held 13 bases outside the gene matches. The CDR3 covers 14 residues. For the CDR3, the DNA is TGCGCCAGCAGGAGTTCAGGGGGCGCGGTCGACTACACCTTC. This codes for CASRSSGGAVDYTF.

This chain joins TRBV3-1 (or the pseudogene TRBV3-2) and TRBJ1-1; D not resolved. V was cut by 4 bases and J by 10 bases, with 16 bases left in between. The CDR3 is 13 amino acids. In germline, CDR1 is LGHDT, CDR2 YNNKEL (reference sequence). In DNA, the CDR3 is TGTGCCAGCAGCCCATTACCCCTTAGAGGAGCTTTCTTT. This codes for CASSPLPLRGAFF.

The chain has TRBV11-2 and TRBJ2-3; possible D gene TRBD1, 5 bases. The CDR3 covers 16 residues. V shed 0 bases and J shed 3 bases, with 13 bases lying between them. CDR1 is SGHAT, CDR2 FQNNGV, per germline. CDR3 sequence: CASSLDLQGWTDTQYF. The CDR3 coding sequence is TGTGCCAGCAGCTTAGATCTCCAGGGTTGGACAGATACGCAGTATTTT.

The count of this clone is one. CDR3 loop: CASSRLLAGEAEQYF. The CDR3 bases are TGCGCCAGCAGCCGCCTCCTAGCGGGGGAGGCCGAGCAGTACTTC. J is TRBJ2-7 and V is TRBV4-1; 10 bases are a match to TRBD2. The V segment lost 4 bases and the J segment 6 bases; nucleotides outside the gene matches: 9. Germline CDR1 MGHRA, CDR2 YSYEKL. The CDR3 covers 15 residues.

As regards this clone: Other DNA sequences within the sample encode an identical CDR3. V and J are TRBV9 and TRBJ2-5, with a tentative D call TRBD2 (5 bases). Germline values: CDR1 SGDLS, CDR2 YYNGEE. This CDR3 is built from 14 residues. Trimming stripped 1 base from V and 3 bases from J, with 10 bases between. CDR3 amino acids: CASSVTGGEETQYF. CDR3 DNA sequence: TGTGCCAGCAGCGTAACCGGAGGCGAAGAGACCCAGTACTTC.

The CDR3, as DNA: TGTGCCAGTACCTTTCGGTCCACAGATACGCAGTATTTT. It translates to CASTFRSTDTQYF. The chain carries TRBV19 and TRBJ2-3; D is unresolved. CDR1 LNHDA and CDR2 SQIVND come from the germline V gene (reference sequence). The ends were cut back, 7 bases at V and 2 bases at J, with 10 bases in the middle. The CDR3 sequence is 13 residues long.

The CDR3 here is CASSILAGAYNEQFF. CDR3 sequence (DNA): TGTGCCAGCAGCATACTAGCGGGAGCTTACAATGAGCAGTTCTTC. V is TRBV9 and J is TRBJ2-1; 11 positions agree with TRBD2. The CDR3 totals 15 residues. In germline, CDR1 is SGDLS, CDR2 YYNGEE. V shed 4 bases, J shed 4 bases, and the junction held 4 bases outside the gene matches.

The CDR3 loop reads CASSLGRIGQINQPQHF. The CDR3 nucleotides are TGTGCCAGCAGCTTGGGCAGGATAGGACAGATCAATCAGCCCCAGCATTTT. The V call is TRBV5-5, the J call TRBJ1-5, with D tentatively TRBD1 (6 bases). CDR1 SGHKS and CDR2 YYEKEE come from the germline V gene (reference sequence). The CDR3 is 17 residues long. Trimming pared 0 bases from V and 3 bases from J, leaving 16 bases between.

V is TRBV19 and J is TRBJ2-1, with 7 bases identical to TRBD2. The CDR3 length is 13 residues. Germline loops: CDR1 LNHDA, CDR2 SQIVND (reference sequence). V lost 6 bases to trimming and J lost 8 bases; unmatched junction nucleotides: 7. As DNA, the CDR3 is TGTGCCAGTAGAACGACTCGGGAGGATGAGCAGTTCTTC. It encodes CASRTTREDEQFF.

The CDR3 DNA reads TGTGCCACCAGTGATCAGGGACAGGTAGAAACCGGGGAGCTGTTTTTT. Its protein product is CATSDQGQVETGELFF. The chain links TRBV24-1 to TRBJ2-2, with 8 positions matching TRBD1. The germline gives CDR1 KGHDR, CDR2 SFDVKD. CDR3 length: 16 residues. V lost 3 bases and J lost 5; bases outside the gene matches: 7.